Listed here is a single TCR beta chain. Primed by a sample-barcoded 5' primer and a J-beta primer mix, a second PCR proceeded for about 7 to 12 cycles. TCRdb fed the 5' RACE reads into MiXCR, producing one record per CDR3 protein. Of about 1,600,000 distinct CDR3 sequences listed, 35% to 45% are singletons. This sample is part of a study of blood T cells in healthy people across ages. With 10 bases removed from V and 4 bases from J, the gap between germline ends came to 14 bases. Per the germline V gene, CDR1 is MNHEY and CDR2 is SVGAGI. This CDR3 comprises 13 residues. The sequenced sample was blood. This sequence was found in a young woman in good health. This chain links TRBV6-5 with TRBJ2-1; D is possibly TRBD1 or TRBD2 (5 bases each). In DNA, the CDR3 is TGTGCCACCGGGGCGGTGGAATACAATGAGCAGTTCTTC. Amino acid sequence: CATGAVEYNEQFF.